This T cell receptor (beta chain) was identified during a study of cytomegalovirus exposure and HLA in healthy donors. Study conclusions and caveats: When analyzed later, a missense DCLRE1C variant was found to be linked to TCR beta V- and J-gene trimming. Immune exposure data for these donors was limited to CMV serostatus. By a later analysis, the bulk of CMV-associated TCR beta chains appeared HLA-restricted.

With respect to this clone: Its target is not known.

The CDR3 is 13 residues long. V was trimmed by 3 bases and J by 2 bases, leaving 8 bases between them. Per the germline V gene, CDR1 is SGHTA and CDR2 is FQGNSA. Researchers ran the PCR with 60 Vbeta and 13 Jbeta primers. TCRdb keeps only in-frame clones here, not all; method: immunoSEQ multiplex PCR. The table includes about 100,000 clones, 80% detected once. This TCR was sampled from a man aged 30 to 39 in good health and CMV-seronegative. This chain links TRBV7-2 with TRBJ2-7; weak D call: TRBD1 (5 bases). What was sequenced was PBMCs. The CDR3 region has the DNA TGTGCCAGCAGCTTTGGACAAACCTACGAGCAGTACTTC. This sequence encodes CASSFGQTYEQYF.